The source of this T cell receptor (beta chain) is a study of technical replicates of blood from several donors (TCRdb year 2017). The CDR3 numbers 17 residues from cysteine through phenylalanine. Only the CDR3 region is kept as DNA, spanning 51 bases read in frame from base 1. V was cut back by 10 bases and J by 1 base, leaving a gap of 25 bases between them. For CDR1 and CDR2, the germline V gene lists ENHRY and SYGVKD. A note on this clone: The antigen this receptor binds is unknown. No base-level quality is on record; no much larger clone is a single base apart.

The library was built by means of the immunoSEQ multiplex PCR assay. TCRdb stores this immuneACCESS table with in-frame sequences only. Part of the clones is absent; in the studies checked, under half of the shortfall reflects unresolved V genes, and no reason is known for the rest. The sample records under 95,000 clones, around 94% of which are singletons. In total, the top ten clones hold 0.2% to 0.3% of the sample. The V and J segments used are TRBV10-3 and TRBJ1-2; D gene: possibly TRBD1, on 6 matching bases. This receptor was identified in a human donor in good health. Sequencing was done on a sample of T cells isolated from PBMCs. The sequenced DNA: TGTGCCACGCAACCGGGACACCTAATACCTTATAACTATGGCTACACCTTC. This yields the protein CATQPGHLIPYNYGYTF.